These 27 T cell receptor beta chains were all obtained from the same sample, sequenced in a study of cytomegalovirus exposure and HLA in healthy donors. PCR amplification relied on 60 Vbeta primers (plus 13 Jbeta primers). Using immunoSEQ multiplex PCR, the repertoire was profiled, and TCRdb retains in-frame clones only, with some absent. The table has about 55,000 clones, around four fifths seen once. Material: PBMCs. Source of these receptors: a man between 25 and 39 years old in good health and CMV-seronegative.

The chain combines TRBV2 with TRBJ1-1; the D gene is possibly TRBD1 (6 bases). This CDR3 is 18 amino acids long. V lost 5 bases, J lost 0 bases, and 22 bases lay in between. Germline V gene sequence: CDR1 SNHLY, CDR2 FYNNEI. For the CDR3, the DNA is TGTGCCAGCAGTAGGGGTCAGGGGATTCCTAGTATGAACACTGAAGCTTTCTTT. Translation gives CASSRGQGIPSMNTEAFF.

CDR3 region: CASSLGQTLTLANYGYTF. The CDR3 nucleotides read TGTGCCAGCAGTTTGGGACAGACCCTCACCTTGGCGAACTATGGCTACACCTTC. V is TRBV28 and J is TRBJ1-2; 7 positions match TRBD1. The CDR3 consists of 18 residues. J was trimmed by 2 bases and V by 3 bases; bases with no gene match: 15. CDR1 is MDHEN, CDR2 SYDVKM, per germline.

The chain has TRBV28 and TRBJ1-5; D is possibly TRBD1 (5 bases). Looked up from germline, CDR1 is MDHEN and CDR2 is SYDVKM. The CDR3 has 16 amino acids. Trimming removed 5 bases from V and 1 base from J, with 15 bases in between. The CDR3 DNA sequence: TGTGCCAGCAGTAAAAACCCAGGGCCCAGCAATCAGCCCCAGCATTTT. Its protein product is CASSKNPGPSNQPQHF.

The chain has TRBV5-1 and TRBJ1-1, with TRBD1 as a possible D gene (5 bases). The V end was cut by 2 bases, the J end by 4 bases, with 9 bases between. The CDR3 is made up of 13 amino acids. CDR1 and CDR2 from the germline V gene are SGHRS and YFSETQ. In nucleotides, the CDR3 is TGCGCCAGCAGCTTTAGCAGGGCCACTGAAGCTTTCTTT. Translating gives CASSFSRATEAFF.

The genes are TRBV7-2 and TRBJ1-1; TRBD1 matches at 9 bases. CDR1 and CDR2 from the germline V gene are SGHTA and FQGNSA. J was trimmed by 2 bases and V by 5 bases; bases with no gene match: 6. The CDR3 has 15 amino acids. For the CDR3, the DNA is TGTGCCAGCAGCCTACAGGGGGCCGGTAACACTGAAGCTTTCTTT. Translation: CASSLQGAGNTEAFF.

The chain joins TRBV30 to TRBJ2-1; 7 nucleotides agree with TRBD1. The germline CDR1 and CDR2 sequences are GTSNPN and SVGIG (reference sequence). Unmatched junction bases numbered 17, after V lost 0 bases and J lost 3 bases. CDR3 length: 19 amino acids. CDR3 bases: TGTGCCTGGAGTGTAAACCTCATAGCAAACTGGGACAGCTACAATGAGCAGTTCTTC. Amino acids: CAWSVNLIANWDSYNEQFF.

The chain joins TRBV9 to TRBJ2-1; a weak D match, TRBD2 (7 bases). V lost 0 bases to trimming and J lost 4 bases, with 11 bases between them. There are 15 residues in the CDR3. Germline V lookup: CDR1 SGDLS, CDR2 YYNGEE. CDR3 region: CASSVEGGQYNEQFF. The CDR3 DNA sequence: TGTGCCAGCAGCGTAGAGGGGGGGCAATACAATGAGCAGTTCTTC.

This clone was counted a single time. J is TRBJ2-7 and V is TRBV19; TRBD1 aligns across 7 bases. The CDR3 consists of 16 residues. The trim removed 3 bases at V and 2 bases at J, leaving 10 bases unmatched. Germline V CDR1 and CDR2: LNHDA, SQIVND (reference sequence). The CDR3 protein is CASSISLTGLPYEQYF. The CDR3 bases are TGTGCCAGTAGTATCTCCCTGACAGGGCTTCCCTACGAGCAGTACTTC.

The genes are TRBV28 and TRBJ1-2; D is perhaps TRBD1 (5 bases). The CDR3 is made up of 13 amino acids. Per germline, CDR1 MDHEN and CDR2 SYDVKM. Trimming removed 11 bases at V and 4 bases at J, with 17 bases between. For the CDR3, the DNA is TGTGCCGTGCTAAACAGGACCCTCTATGGCTACACCTTC. Encoded protein: CAVLNRTLYGYTF.

This CDR3 reads CASSLSAGGTYEQYF. CDR3 nucleotide sequence: TGTGCCAGCAGTTTATCGGCAGGGGGGACCTACGAGCAGTACTTC. This chain links TRBV27 with TRBJ2-7; maybe TRBD1 (7 bases). There are 15 residues in the CDR3. Germline-derived CDR1 and CDR2 are MNHEY and SMNVEV (reference sequence). V gave up 0 bases and J gave up 2 bases, with 11 bases separating them.

A few counts support this clone. This chain links TRBV5-6 with TRBJ1-4; a weak D match, TRBD1 (6 bases). CDR3 size: 16 residues. Trimming took 3 bases from V and 7 from J, leaving 19 bases between them. In germline, CDR1 is SGHDT, CDR2 YYEEEE. The CDR3 reads CASSSFGEGESEKLFF. The CDR3 DNA follows: TGTGCCAGCAGCTCATTCGGGGAGGGGGAGAGTGAAAAACTGTTTTTT. The variable domain in full, with the rest retrieved from reference TRBV5-6 and TRBJ1-4, is DAGVTQSPTHLIKTRGQQVTLRCSPKSGHDTVSWYQQALGQGPQFIFQYYEEEERQRGNFPDRFSGHQFPNYSSELNVNALLLGDSALYLCASSSFGEGESEKLFFGSGTQLSVL.

The genes are TRBV30 and TRBJ1-4; D call uncertain. Trimming removed 2 bases at V and 4 bases at J, with 8 bases between. CDR3 length: 13 amino acids. Germline V gives CDR1 GTSNPN, CDR2 SVGIG (reference sequence). CDR3 bases: TGTGCCTGGAGTAGGAGTTTTAATGAAAAACTGTTTTTT. Translation gives CAWSRSFNEKLFF.

DNA for the CDR3: TGCGCCAGCAGCTTGGGCGAACCACCTATCGGGGGCTACACCTTC. Its protein product is CASSLGEPPIGGYTF. The rearrangement links TRBV5-1 to TRBJ1-2; D unresolved. The CDR3 spans 15 residues. The germline gives CDR1 SGHRS, CDR2 YFSETQ. V lost 0 bases and J lost 8, with 17 bases in between.

The chain recombines TRBV30 with TRBJ1-5, with 8 bases matching TRBD1. CDR1 and CDR2 from the germline V gene are GTSNPN and SVGIG (reference sequence). Trimming removed 6 bases from V and 0 bases from J; junction bases left unmatched: 4. This CDR3 spans 14 amino acids. The CDR3 coding sequence is TGTGCCTGTTCGACAGGGGTTAGCAATCAGCCCCAGCATTTT. Translated: CACSTGVSNQPQHF.

This chain joins TRBV6-5 and TRBJ1-3; D might be TRBD1 (5 bases). V gave up 8 bases and J gave up 0 bases, with 14 bases separating them. This CDR3 is built from 15 residues. Looked up from germline, CDR1 is MNHEY and CDR2 is SVGAGI. The DNA for the CDR3 is TGTGCCAGCCGCGACAGTTCACTCTCTGGAAACACCATATATTTT. It yields the protein CASRDSSLSGNTIYF.

The chain joins TRBV5-1 to TRBJ2-7; TRBD2 matches 11 bases. The CDR3 length is 15 residues. J was trimmed by 3 bases and V by 4 bases; bases with no gene match: 6. Germline V gives CDR1 SGHRS, CDR2 YFSETQ. The CDR3 DNA follows: TGCGCCAGCAGCGTCGGGACTAGCGGTTTCTACGAGCAGTACTTC. Its protein product is CASSVGTSGFYEQYF. Supplemented by reference TRBV5-1 and TRBJ2-7, the full variable domain reads KAGVTQTPRYLIKTRGQQVTLSCSPISGHRSVSWYQQTPGQGLQFLFEYFSETQRNKGNFPGRFSGRQFSNSRSEMNVSTLELGDSALYLCASSVGTSGFYEQYFGPGTRLTVT.

DNA of the CDR3: TGTGCCAGCAGTCAAACTTGGACTAGCGGTTACACAGATACGCAGTATTTT. This gives the protein CASSQTWTSGYTDTQYF. V usage is TRBV5-8 and J usage is TRBJ2-3; 10 nucleotides align to TRBD2. Germline V gene sequence: CDR1 SGHTS, CDR2 YDEGEE. The ends lost 5 bases at V and 2 bases at J; junction bases unmatched: 11. The CDR3 is made up of 17 amino acids.

This clone was detected a few times. CDR3 amino acids: CASSQDSPRTGAEAFF. DNA of the CDR3: TGTGCCAGCAGCCAAGATAGCCCCAGGACAGGGGCTGAAGCTTTCTTT. This chain links TRBV4-2 with TRBJ1-1, with TRBD1 matching 9 bases. The V and J ends lost 0 bases and 6 bases, in that order; junction bases with no gene match: 8. The CDR3 runs to 16 residues. CDR1 is LGHNA, CDR2 YNFKEQ, per germline.

V and J are TRBV28 and TRBJ1-2; 7 nucleotides match TRBD1. Trimming at V came to 4 bases and at J to 4 bases, leaving 9 bases not matched to a gene. Germline CDR1 and CDR2: MDHEN and SYDVKM. The CDR3 has 15 amino acids. This CDR3 is CASSSSGTARYGYTF. CDR3 bases: TGTGCCAGCAGTTCCTCCGGGACAGCGCGCTATGGCTACACCTTC.

V gene TRBV30 combines with J gene TRBJ2-4; 7 bases fit TRBD2. The CDR3 totals 14 residues. After removal of 4 bases from V and 9 bases from J, the junction contained 12 bases not matched to a gene. Per germline, CDR1 GTSNPN and CDR2 SVGIG (reference sequence). This chain's CDR3 is CAWTPGEGRSIQYF. CDR3 DNA sequence: TGTGCCTGGACCCCGGGGGAGGGTCGGAGCATTCAGTACTTC.

The V and J genes are TRBV13 and TRBJ2-3; 11 bases align to TRBD2. The CDR3 loop spans 17 amino acids. The V and J ends lost 5 bases and 7 bases, in that order; junction bases with no gene match: 14. Germline loops: CDR1 PRHDT, CDR2 FYEKMQ (reference sequence). CDR3 sequence (DNA): TGTGCCAGCAGCCCCCGGACTAGCGGGCCAATCGGAAATACGCAGTATTTT. This gives the protein CASSPRTSGPIGNTQYF.

In this sample, this clone turned up once. This chain uses TRBV5-1 with TRBJ2-1; 9 bases align to TRBD1. This CDR3 comprises 15 residues. CDR1 is SGHRS, CDR2 YFSETQ, per germline. V lost 0 bases and J lost 8; bases outside the gene matches: 6. The CDR3 region is CASSLAGTGWDEQFF. The CDR3 DNA reads TGCGCCAGCAGCTTGGCCGGGACAGGGTGGGATGAGCAGTTCTTC.

The chain has TRBV5-1 and TRBJ2-6, with 8 bases aligning to TRBD1. CDR1 and CDR2 from the germline V gene are SGHRS and YFSETQ. The J segment lost 1 base and the V segment lost 1 base, leaving 7 bases of the junction unmatched. The CDR3 is 18 amino acids. The CDR3 here is CASSLFPGTGSGANVLTF. The CDR3 DNA reads as TGCGCCAGCAGCTTGTTCCCAGGGACAGGATCTGGGGCCAACGTCCTGACTTTC.

The chain joins TRBV30 to TRBJ1-1; the D is unclear. Trimming left V 0 bases short and J 1 base short, with 15 bases between. The V gene's germline CDR1 is GTSNPN and CDR2 SVGIG (reference sequence). The CDR3 has 16 amino acids. In DNA, the CDR3 is TGTGCCTGGAGTGTTAGTTCGAAGTATCGGAACACTGAAGCTTTCTTT. This sequence encodes CAWSVSSKYRNTEAFF.

This clone was observed a few times. A junction end diverges from the germline sequence, so it may reflect a read error. This sample includes further DNA sequences coding for the same CDR3. This rearrangement joins TRBV30 to TRBJ1-6, with 8 bases fitting TRBD1. CDR1 is GTSNPN and CDR2 is SVGIG in the germline V gene (reference sequence). This CDR3 comprises 19 residues. The chain's CDR3 is CAWSSTGGFPSSYNSPLHF. Written as DNA, the CDR3 is TGTGCCTGGAGCTCTACAGGGGGTTTTCCAAGCTCCTATAATTCCCCCCTCCACTTT.

This chain links TRBV18 with TRBJ2-5; the D gene is possibly TRBD2 (5 bases). The germline V gene has CDR1 KGHSH and CDR2 LQKENI. V gave up 4 bases and J gave up 3 bases, with 9 bases separating them. The CDR3 runs 13 residues. The CDR3 DNA is TGTGCCAGCTCACGCGGGCGGGAAGAGACCCAGTACTTC. Amino acid sequence: CASSRGREETQYF.

The V gene is TRBV11-3, the J gene TRBJ2-1, with 9 bases lining up with TRBD1. V lost 3 bases and J lost 6; bases outside the gene matches: 9. The germline V gene has CDR1 SGHNT and CDR2 YENEEA. This CDR3 has 16 amino acids. CDR3 residues: CASSLRPGTGINEQFF. Here the CDR3 DNA reads TGTGCCAGCAGCTTGAGACCCGGGACAGGGATCAATGAGCAGTTCTTC.